This T cell receptor beta chain emerged from a study of cytomegalovirus exposure and HLA in healthy donors. PCR amplification relied on 60 Vbeta primers (plus 13 Jbeta primers). Generated by immunoSEQ multiplex PCR, the TCRdb table keeps only in-frame clones and is missing some. Counted here are some 140,000 clones, around 85% occurring once; the ten biggest clones make up 8.8%. Each of the donors was a healthy bone marrow donor. Nominal health characterized the donors when sampled, though unrecorded immune exposures were likely. Sequenced: PBMCs. This clonotype was sampled from a woman between 50 and 59 years old in good health and CMV-seropositive.

CDR3 bases: TGTGCCAGCAGCTTCGGGGGGGCGAATTATTACGAGCAGTACTTC. Protein product: CASSFGGANYYEQYF. The V and J genes are TRBV5-4 and TRBJ2-7; TRBD2 agrees at 8 bases. The length of the CDR3 is 15 residues. Germline CDR1 and CDR2: SGHNT and YYREEE (reference sequence). The ends lost 2 bases at V and 4 bases at J; junction bases unmatched: 8. Variable domain in full (rest from reference TRBV5-4 and TRBJ2-7): ETGVTQSPTHLIKTRGQQVTLRCSSQSGHNTVSWYQQALGQGPQFIFQYYREEENGRGNFPPRFSGLQFPNYSSELNVNALELDDSALYLCASSFGGANYYEQYFGPGTRLTVT.